This TCR beta chain was found in a study of cytomegalovirus exposure and HLA in healthy donors. Broader study findings: The investigators catalogued some 160 TCR beta chains as cytomegalovirus-associated. In a later analysis, TCR beta V- and J-gene trimming showed a link to a missense DCLRE1C variant. Later on, an analysis tied 15,000 to 20,000 TCR beta sequences to HLA alleles at 0.05 false discovery rate.

On this clone: What it recognizes is unknown.

Researchers ran the PCR with 60 Vbeta and 13 Jbeta primers. The assay was immunoSEQ multiplex PCR, and TCRdb's table has in-frame clones only and misses some. This sample has 110,000 to 150,000 clones; roughly 71% occur once, and the top ten carry roughly 7.3%. The CDR3 totals 15 residues. Germline lookup yields CDR1 LGHNA and CDR2 YNFKEQ. This chain joins TRBV4-2 and TRBJ2-5, with D perhaps matching TRBD1 (6 bases). Judging by the DNA end, TRBJ2-7 fits better; the J call may be wrong. The receptor was derived from a man between 25 and 39 years old in good health and CMV-seronegative. The specimen sequenced was PBMCs. CDR3 protein: CASSQDAGVGYEQYF. The CDR3, as DNA: TGTGCCAGCAGCCAAGATGCAGGGGTTGGCTACGAGCAGTACTTC.